Below, 9 T cell receptor beta chains from the same sample are listed, as sequenced in a study of T cells in tuberculosis. TCRdb keeps only in-frame clones here, not all; method: immunoSEQ multiplex PCR. The sample comprises tens of thousands of clones, 85% to 95% of which are singletons, and about a sixth rests with the top ten. Sequencing was carried out using PBMCs. Receptors were obtained from a donor aged 10-29 years with latent tuberculosis or without tuberculosis infection. Some clones in this sample may be carry-over from other donors' samples.

The chain recombines TRBV28 with TRBJ2-6; 7 bases map to TRBD2. CDR1 is MDHEN, CDR2 SYDVKM, per germline. J gave up 0 bases and V 10 bases, and 12 bases lay outside the gene matches. This CDR3 has 17 amino acids. The CDR3 here is CATIRGGLSSGANVLTF. The CDR3 DNA reads as TGTGCCACCATAAGGGGAGGGCTCAGCTCTGGGGCCAACGTCCTGACTTTC.

V gene TRBV5-1 combines with J gene TRBJ1-4; 7 bases are a match to TRBD1. Per the germline V gene, CDR1 is SGHRS and CDR2 is YFSETQ. With V trimmed by 2 bases and J by 8 bases, 9 bases remained unmatched. The CDR3 runs to 15 residues. The CDR3 sequence: CASSFQGVLEEKLFF. CDR3 bases: TGCGCCAGCAGCTTTCAGGGGGTATTGGAGGAAAAACTGTTTTTT.

CDR3 amino acids: CASSFDRASYNSPLHF. The CDR3 bases are TGTGCCAGCAGCTTCGACAGGGCAAGCTATAATTCACCCCTCCACTTT. The chain combines TRBV7-9 with TRBJ1-6; TRBD1 aligns across 7 bases. The CDR3 consists of 16 residues. The junction had 5 bases not matched to a gene; V was cut back by 3 bases and J by 3 bases. Germline CDR1 is SEHNR and CDR2 is FQNEAQ (reference sequence). Using reference TRBV7-9 and TRBJ1-6 for the parts outside the CDR3, the full variable domain is DTGVSQNPRHKITKRGQNVTFRCDPISEHNRLYWYRQTLGQGPEFLTYFQNEAQLEKSRLLSDRFSAERPKGSFSTLEIQRTEQGDSAMYLCASSFDRASYNSPLHFGNGTRLTVT.

V gene TRBV11-2 combines with J gene TRBJ1-2; 7 bases are a match to TRBD1. V lost 1 base to trimming and J lost 8 bases; unmatched junction nucleotides: 1. CDR3 length equals 12 residues. The germline V gene has CDR1 SGHAT and CDR2 FQNNGV. CDR3 region: CASSLAGGGYTF. The CDR3 nucleotides read TGTGCCAGCAGCTTAGCAGGGGGAGGCTACACCTTC.

This chain uses TRBV6-5 with TRBJ1-3; TRBD1 is a possible D gene (6 bases). Trimming removed 6 bases at V and 4 bases at J, with 16 bases between. Germline CDR1 is MNHEY and CDR2 is SVGAGI. The CDR3 contains 15 residues. CDR3 DNA sequence: TGTGCCAGCAGAGAACAGGGAGGGAAGGGAAACACCATATATTTT. Translated, it gives CASREQGGKGNTIYF.

The gene calls are TRBV6-5 and TRBJ1-1, with TRBD1 as a possible D gene (6 bases). The CDR3 consists of 11 residues. Trimming removed 6 bases from V and 7 bases from J, with 9 bases in between. Per germline, CDR1 MNHEY and CDR2 SVGAGI. CDR3 sequence reads: CASRRGFEAFF. CDR3 bases: TGTGCCAGCAGGAGGGGGTTTGAAGCTTTCTTT.

The chain links TRBV12-5 to TRBJ1-2; no clear D. Trimming left V 4 bases short and J 7 bases short, with 7 bases between. The CDR3 is made up of 11 amino acids. CDR1 and CDR2 from the germline V gene are LGHNT and FRNRAP. The CDR3 region is CASGWVGGYTF. In nucleotides, the CDR3 is TGTGCTAGTGGTTGGGTCGGTGGCTACACCTTC. Full variable domain (missing parts from reference TRBV12-5 and TRBJ1-2): DARVTQTPRHKVTEMGQEVTMRCQPILGHNTVFWYRQTMMQGLELLAYFRNRAPLDDSGMPKDRFSAEMPDATLATLKIQPSEPRDSAVYFCASGWVGGYTFGSGTRLTVV.

This clone appeared once. The chain is built from TRBV7-2 and TRBJ1-5; 8 positions agree with TRBD1. Looked up from germline, CDR1 is SGHTA and CDR2 is FQGNSA. The V segment lost 1 base and the J segment 4 bases; nucleotides outside the gene matches: 3. The CDR3 is made up of 15 amino acids. CDR3 nucleotide sequence: TGTGCCAGCAGCTTAGACAGGGGGACAAATCAGCCCCAGCATTTT. Its protein is CASSLDRGTNQPQHF.

The chain joins TRBV10-1 to TRBJ1-2; TRBD1 aligns across 8 bases. Losses at the gene ends were 0 bases for V and 6 bases for J; bases not matched to a gene: 6. Germline loops: CDR1 WNHNN, CDR2 SYGVQD (reference sequence). The CDR3 loop spans 15 amino acids. DNA for the CDR3: TGCGCCAGCAGTGAGTCGGGGGGACAGGTGAATGGCTACACCTTC. Translating it yields CASSESGGQVNGYTF.